These 30 T cell receptor beta chains were sequenced from one sample in a study of graft-versus-host responses after intestinal transplantation. Sequencing was performed with immunoSEQ multiplex PCR; in TCRdb, only in-frame clones are kept and a portion is missing. This table holds about 120,000 clones, approximately 92% found once. Their specific antigens are unknown. Source: unstimulated CD4+ T cells sorted from spleen or lymph node cells, taken before intestinal transplant. Receptor source: a human donor who received an intestinal transplant.

This clone was seen only once. The rearrangement uses TRBV7-9 and TRBJ1-1; tentative D call: TRBD1 (6 bases). The CDR3 is 14 residues long. CDR1 is SEHNR, CDR2 FQNEAQ, per germline (reference sequence). V was clipped by 7 bases and J by 5 bases, with 17 bases between them. CDR3 coding DNA: TGTGCCAGCAAGTCGGACAAAAGGGGGACTGAAGCTTTCTTT. This translates into CASKSDKRGTEAFF.

This clone was detected only a few times. The CDR3 nucleotides are TGTGCCAGCAGTGAACACAGGGCATACACCGGGGAGCTGTTTTTT. Protein: CASSEHRAYTGELFF. The rearrangement uses TRBV6-1 and TRBJ2-2; weak D call: TRBD1 (6 bases). The V end was cut by 2 bases, the J end by 3 bases, with 10 bases between. This CDR3 contains 15 residues. Germline V gene lookup returns CDR1 MNHNS and CDR2 SASEGT.

The J gene is TRBJ1-5, the V gene TRBV18; 9 bases line up with TRBD1. The germline gives CDR1 KGHSH, CDR2 LQKENI. Losses at the gene ends were 3 bases for V and 5 bases for J; bases not matched to a gene: 8. CDR3 size: 16 residues. CDR3 in DNA: TGTGCCAGCTCACCCACGGACAGGGGACCATATCAGCCCCAGCATTTT. Translated, it gives CASSPTDRGPYQPQHF.

This clone has only one observation. This specimen includes other DNA sequences encoding the same CDR3. The chain is built from TRBV5-1 and TRBJ2-5, with 7 bases fitting TRBD1. The V gene's germline CDR1 is SGHRS and CDR2 YFSETQ. The CDR3 is 13 amino acids. Trimming cost V 5 bases and J 3 bases; bases outside gene matches: 4. The CDR3 bases are TGCGCCAGCAGTCTGGGGACAGAAGAGACCCAGTACTTC. It is translated as CASSLGTEETQYF.

This clone was recorded only once. The CDR3 is CASRLAGVGETQYF. The CDR3 coding sequence is TGCGCCAGTCGACTAGCGGGAGTTGGTGAGACCCAGTACTTC. The chain uses TRBV10-2 and TRBJ2-5; 12 nucleotides line up with TRBD2. Losses at the gene ends were 9 bases for V and 5 bases for J; bases not matched to a gene: 7. The germline CDR1 and CDR2 sequences are WSHSY and SAAADI. This CDR3 is 14 amino acids long.

The V and J genes are TRBV14 and TRBJ2-7; 8 bases align to TRBD2. V was clipped by 1 base and J by 3 bases; unmatched bases: 5. The germline gives CDR1 SGHDN, CDR2 FVKESK. The CDR3 sequence is 15 residues long. Written as DNA, the CDR3 is TGTGCCAGCAGCCAAGGCGGGACTAGTCACTACGAGCAGTACTTC. It encodes CASSQGGTSHYEQYF.

The chain employs TRBV11-2 and TRBJ2-3; 14 bases are a match to TRBD2. Germline V CDR1 and CDR2: SGHAT, FQNNGV. The CDR3 extends over 17 amino acids. The junction had 12 bases not matched to a gene; V was cut back by 5 bases and J by 8 bases. CDR3 loop: CASSGSQGLAGVSTQYF. DNA of the CDR3: TGTGCCAGCAGCGGATCCCAGGGACTAGCGGGAGTTAGTACGCAGTATTTT.

In DNA, the CDR3 is TGTGCCAGCAGTGAAGAGGCCGCAACCTCCTACGAGCAGTACTTC. This codes for CASSEEAATSYEQYF. The chain recombines TRBV2 with TRBJ2-7; D call uncertain. Germline V CDR1 and CDR2: SNHLY, FYNNEI. Trimming removed 1 base at V and 0 bases at J, with 10 bases between. CDR3 size: 15 residues.

The rearrangement joins TRBV4-2 to TRBJ2-7; D uncertain. Germline assignment: CDR1 LGHNA and CDR2 YNFKEQ. The CDR3 spans 18 residues. Deletions cut 0 bases from V and 0 bases from J, with 18 bases between. Here the CDR3 DNA reads TGTGCCAGCAGCCAAGACCCTCCTAAGCGCCTTCACTCCTACGAGCAGTACTTC. Translation gives CASSQDPPKRLHSYEQYF.

The J gene is TRBJ2-7, the V gene TRBV6-5; D gene unclear. Germline loops: CDR1 MNHEY, CDR2 SVGAGI. The CDR3 has 14 amino acids. V lost 0 bases and J lost 4, with 10 bases in between. The CDR3 loop is CASSYSASRYEQYF. The CDR3 DNA reads as TGTGCCAGCAGTTACTCGGCCAGTCGTTACGAGCAGTACTTC.

This rearrangement joins TRBV9 to TRBJ1-1; maybe TRBD1 (5 bases). V was pared by 4 bases and J by 5 bases, with 15 bases between. The CDR3 covers 14 residues. Germline V lookup: CDR1 SGDLS, CDR2 YYNGEE. Here the CDR3 DNA reads TGTGCCAGCAGCCCCCGTCAGCGACAGACTGAAGCTTTCTTT. Amino acid sequence: CASSPRQRQTEAFF.

The V call is TRBV6-5, the J call TRBJ1-1, with D possibly being TRBD1 (5 bases). The CDR3 sequence is 15 residues long. The germline CDR1 and CDR2 sequences are MNHEY and SVGAGI. V gave up 6 bases and J gave up 1 base, with 15 bases separating them. DNA of the CDR3: TGTGCCAGCAGCCCCGGGGGTCACAAGAACACTGAAGCTTTCTTT. It is translated as CASSPGGHKNTEAFF.

The chain carries TRBV5-6 and TRBJ2-7; D may be TRBD2 (6 bases). Trimming pared 4 bases from V and 2 bases from J, leaving 13 bases between. CDR3 size: 14 residues. CDR1 is SGHDT, CDR2 YYEEEE, per germline. The CDR3 sequence is CASSSGLYPYEQYF. The CDR3 DNA reads as TGTGCCAGCAGCAGCGGACTATACCCCTACGAGCAGTACTTC. The complete variable domain, with remaining parts taken from reference TRBV5-6 and TRBJ2-7, reads DAGVTQSPTHLIKTRGQQVTLRCSPKSGHDTVSWYQQALGQGPQFIFQYYEEEERQRGNFPDRFSGHQFPNYSSELNVNALLLGDSALYLCASSSGLYPYEQYFGPGTRLTVT.

The rearrangement joins TRBV7-8 to TRBJ2-3, with D tentatively TRBD2 (6 bases). Trimming removed 4 bases at V and 4 bases at J, with 18 bases between. The CDR3 sequence is 16 residues long. Germline loops: CDR1 SGHVS, CDR2 FQNEAQ. CDR3 nucleotides: TGTGCCAGCAGCTGGACACGCGGGGCATCCCCAGATACGCAGTATTTT. Protein: CASSWTRGASPDTQYF.

The CDR3 region is CASSPNTGTANSGNTIYF. CDR3 coding DNA: TGTGCCAGCTCACCAAATACCGGGACAGCTAACTCTGGAAACACCATATATTTT. The chain couples TRBV18 to TRBJ1-3; TRBD1 matches at 7 bases. V was pared by 2 bases and J by 0 bases, with 10 bases of the junction left unmatched. The germline V gene encodes CDR1 KGHSH and CDR2 LQKENI. CDR3 length: 18 residues.

This chain uses TRBV5-1 with TRBJ1-1, with 9 bases lining up with TRBD1. Trimming at V came to 4 bases and at J to 0 bases, leaving 13 bases not matched to a gene. The CDR3 sequence is 18 residues long. The germline gives CDR1 SGHRS, CDR2 YFSETQ. The CDR3 coding sequence is TGCGCCAGCAGCCGCACCGGGACAGGGAGGTATGTGAACACTGAAGCTTTCTTT. Translating it yields CASSRTGTGRYVNTEAFF. Looking up the rest from reference TRBV5-1 and TRBJ1-1 gives the full variable domain: KAGVTQTPRYLIKTRGQQVTLSCSPISGHRSVSWYQQTPGQGLQFLFEYFSETQRNKGNFPGRFSGRQFSNSRSEMNVSTLELGDSALYLCASSRTGTGRYVNTEAFFGQGTRLTVV.

The chain's CDR3 is CSASGNNEQFF. CDR3 DNA sequence: TGCAGTGCTAGCGGGAACAATGAGCAGTTCTTC. V and J are TRBV20-1 and TRBJ2-1; tentatively, D is TRBD2 (5 bases). The CDR3 is made up of 11 amino acids. Germline V gene data show CDR1 as DFQATT and CDR2 as SNEGSKA (reference sequence). V lost 3 bases and J 5 bases, leaving 5 bases between the germline ends.

This rearrangement joins TRBV6-5 to TRBJ2-1; D is unclear. The V gene's germline CDR1 is MNHEY and CDR2 SVGAGI. V lost 5 bases, J lost 5 bases, and 16 bases lay in between. CDR3 length: 15 residues. The CDR3: CASSPYSRIHNEQFF. The DNA of the CDR3 is TGTGCCAGCAGTCCATATAGCAGGATTCACAATGAGCAGTTCTTC.

The rearrangement joins TRBV2 to TRBJ2-7; 10 bases line up with TRBD1. The trim removed 9 bases at V and 4 bases at J, leaving 6 bases unmatched. The CDR3 consists of 13 residues. The germline CDR1 and CDR2 sequences are SNHLY and FYNNEI. This CDR3 is CASQRTGGYEQYF. The CDR3, as DNA: TGTGCCAGTCAGAGGACAGGGGGATACGAGCAGTACTTC.

The gene calls are TRBV27 and TRBJ2-7, with D perhaps TRBD2 (6 bases). The V and J ends lost 6 bases and 7 bases respectively, with 19 bases between them. Germline V gene data show CDR1 as MNHEY and CDR2 as SMNVEV (reference sequence). The CDR3 has 14 residues. CDR3 sequence: CASRVNGGGREQYF. CDR3 bases: TGTGCCAGCAGGGTCAACGGGGGTGGTAGAGAGCAGTACTTC.

J is TRBJ2-1 and V is TRBV7-6; D perhaps matches TRBD1 (5 bases). This CDR3 is 15 amino acids long. The ends were cut back, 0 bases at V and 9 bases at J, with 15 bases in the middle. Germline V CDR1 and CDR2: SGHVS, FNYEAQ. For the CDR3, the DNA is TGTGCCAGCAGCTTAGCGGGTCAGGGTCTTGGTGAGCAGTTCTTC. Amino acid sequence: CASSLAGQGLGEQFF.

The chain employs TRBV6-1 and TRBJ2-7; no firm D call. The CDR3 extends over 11 amino acids. Germline V gene sequence: CDR1 MNHNS, CDR2 SASEGT. Between the trimmed V and J ends, which lost 6 bases and 5 bases, there was a span of 8 bases. CDR3 sequence: CASSPLDEQYF. CDR3 in DNA: TGTGCCAGCAGCCCTTTGGACGAGCAGTACTTC.

The chain couples TRBV5-1 to TRBJ2-7; 10 bases match TRBD1. Trimming took 0 bases from V and 4 from J; bases not matched to a gene: 1. From germline, CDR1 is SGHRS and CDR2 YFSETQ. This CDR3 comprises 14 residues. The CDR3 loop is CASSLEGQGYEQYF. CDR3 coding DNA: TGCGCCAGCAGCTTGGAGGGACAGGGGTACGAGCAGTACTTC.

This clone has only one observation. This sample also contains other DNA sequences that code for the same CDR3. V usage is TRBV5-6 and J usage is TRBJ2-7; D call uncertain. The CDR3 is 11 amino acids. CDR1 and CDR2 (germline): SGHDT, YYEEEE. V shed 1 base and J shed 6 bases, with 5 bases lying between them. The CDR3 coding sequence is TGTGCCAGCAGCTTGATGGGCGAGCAGTACTTC. It yields the protein CASSLMGEQYF.

The chain is built from TRBV29-1 and TRBJ2-1; D gene uncertain. The CDR3 is 11 residues long. Between the trimmed V and J ends, which lost 4 bases and 5 bases, there was a span of 6 bases. CDR1 SQVTM and CDR2 ANQGSEA come from the germline V gene. CDR3 sequence reads: CSVVRHNEQFF. CDR3 in DNA: TGCAGCGTTGTAAGACACAATGAGCAGTTCTTC.

The chain joins TRBV9 to TRBJ2-1; 10 bases agree with TRBD2. Looked up from germline, CDR1 is SGDLS and CDR2 is YYNGEE. The CDR3 covers 16 residues. Trimming at V came to 0 bases and at J to 8 bases, leaving 8 bases not matched to a gene. For the CDR3, the DNA is TGTGCCAGCAGCGTAGATGAGCGGGAGGGCCGGTATGAGCAGTTCTTC. This codes for CASSVDEREGRYEQFF.

The chain combines TRBV2 with TRBJ2-7, with TRBD2 matching 11 bases. Germline V gives CDR1 SNHLY, CDR2 FYNNEI. V was clipped by 5 bases and J by 3 bases; unmatched bases: 0. This CDR3 has 13 amino acids. The CDR3 reads CASSLAGGYEQYF. The CDR3 DNA is TGTGCCAGCAGTCTAGCGGGGGGCTACGAGCAGTACTTC.

This clone was detected only once. The V call is TRBV2, the J call TRBJ1-2; D is unclear. The CDR3 covers 16 residues. The V end was cut by 6 bases, the J end by 4 bases, with 21 bases between. Germline CDR1 reads SNHLY; CDR2 reads FYNNEI. This CDR3 reads CASRHRSGSSSYGYTF. The CDR3 DNA is TGTGCCAGCAGACATCGATCCGGCTCGTCTAGCTATGGCTACACCTTC. Drawing the rest from reference TRBV2 and TRBJ1-2, the complete variable domain is EPEVTQTPSHQVTQMGQEVILRCVPISNHLYFYWYRQILGQKVEFLVSFYNNEISEKSEIFDDQFSVERPDGSNFTLKIRSTKLEDSAMYFCASRHRSGSSSYGYTFGSGTRLTVV.

V gene TRBV7-9 combines with J gene TRBJ1-4; TRBD1 might be the D (5 bases). CDR1 SEHNR and CDR2 FQNEAQ come from the germline V gene (reference sequence). The CDR3 totals 18 residues. V lost 3 bases to trimming and J lost 1 base, with 18 bases between them. The CDR3 loop is CASSFPSGTLGTNEKLFF. The CDR3 nucleotides are TGTGCCAGCAGCTTTCCCTCCGGGACTCTGGGAACTAATGAAAAACTGTTTTTT.

V is TRBV7-2 and J is TRBJ2-5, with D unclear. The V end was cut by 3 bases, the J end by 2 bases, with 7 bases between. The germline CDR1 and CDR2 sequences are SGHTA and FQGNSA. CDR3 length equals 13 residues. In DNA, the CDR3 is TGTGCCAGCAGCTTTGCCGTTCAAGAGACCCAGTACTTC. Translated: CASSFAVQETQYF.